This is a list of T cell receptor beta chains from one sample in a study of blood T cells in healthy people across ages. TCRdb re-derived calls from the 5' RACE reads in MiXCR, one entry per CDR3 protein. In the table there are about 680,000 distinct CDR3 sequences, about 52% of which are singletons. Sequencing used blood. The source is an older woman in good health. Each CDR3 is given with its conserved first and last residue. Fields, in order: V gene, D gene, clone size, J gene, CDR3 DNA, CDR3 protein. A D gene is named only where the DNA matches it firmly. Clone size, where shown, is once, few, many, or a class for clones that have expanded.

V gene: TRBV10-2
D gene: .
clone size: .
J gene: TRBJ1-1
CDR3 DNA: TGCGCCAGCAGTGAGTCATACACTGAAGCTTTCTTT
CDR3 protein: CASSESYTEAFF

V gene: TRBV7-2
D gene: .
clone size: few
J gene: TRBJ2-7
CDR3 DNA: TGTGCCAGCAGCCAGACAGCTTCCTACGAGCAGTACTTC
CDR3 protein: CASSQTASYEQYF

V gene: TRBV5-1
D gene: .
clone size: .
J gene: TRBJ2-5
CDR3 DNA: TGCGCCAGCAGCGCCTCGGGCGCGGGACAAGAGACCCAGTACTTC
CDR3 protein: CASSASGAGQETQYF

V gene: TRBV5-1
D gene: TRBD2
clone size: once
J gene: TRBJ2-1
CDR3 DNA: TGCGCCGGCAGCCCCGGGACTAGCGGAGATGGCGAGCAGTTCTTC
CDR3 protein: CAGSPGTSGDGEQFF

V gene: TRBV9
D gene: TRBD2
clone size: .
J gene: TRBJ2-7
CDR3 DNA: TGTGCCAGCAGCCTCGGGGGGACCGGCGGAAAGTACGAGCAGTACTTC
CDR3 protein: CASSLGGTGGKYEQYF

V gene: TRBV29-1
D gene: TRBD1
clone size: .
J gene: TRBJ2-5
CDR3 DNA: TGCAGCCGACTCATGACAGGGAATCTCCAAGAGACCCAGTACTTC
CDR3 protein: CSRLMTGNLQETQYF

V gene: TRBV4-3
D gene: TRBD2
clone size: .
J gene: TRBJ2-3
CDR3 DNA: TGCGCCAGCAGCCAAGAATATACTAGCGGGAGGAGTTCGCAGTATTTT
CDR3 protein: CASSQEYTSGRSSQYF

V gene: TRBV20-1
D gene: TRBD2
clone size: few
J gene: TRBJ2-7
CDR3 DNA: TGCAGTGCTAGACCCCCTCCGGGACTAGGGTCCTACGAGCAGTACTTC
CDR3 protein: CSARPPPGLGSYEQYF

V gene: TRBV28
D gene: .
clone size: .
J gene: TRBJ2-3
CDR3 DNA: TGTGCCAGCAGTCTAGTCGATTTTGACAGACCGAACACAGATACGCAGTATTTT
CDR3 protein: CASSLVDFDRPNTDTQYF

V gene: TRBV27
D gene: TRBD2
clone size: .
J gene: TRBJ2-5
CDR3 DNA: TGTGCCAGCAGTTTAGGAGTAGCGGGATACCAAGAGACCCAGTACTTC
CDR3 protein: CASSLGVAGYQETQYF

V gene: TRBV6-6
D gene: TRBD1
clone size: .
J gene: TRBJ1-2
CDR3 DNA: TGTGCCAGCAGTTACTCGCGACAGGGGGATTATGGCTACACCTTC
CDR3 protein: CASSYSRQGDYGYTF

V gene: TRBV20-1
D gene: .
clone size: .
J gene: TRBJ2-7
CDR3 DNA: TGCAGTGCTAGCCTCACCGGTTGGGGCTACGAGCAGTACTTC
CDR3 protein: CSASLTGWGYEQYF

V gene: TRBV28
D gene: .
clone size: .
J gene: TRBJ2-1
CDR3 DNA: TGTGCCAGCAGTTTCCCTACAGGGAGCTCCTACAATGAGCAGTTCTTC
CDR3 protein: CASSFPTGSSYNEQFF

V gene: TRBV7-9
D gene: .
clone size: .
J gene: TRBJ2-5
CDR3 DNA: TGTGCCAGCAGGTCTACAGGGAAAGGGGAGACCCAGTACTTC
CDR3 protein: CASRSTGKGETQYF

V gene: TRBV12-3/TRBV12-4
D gene: .
clone size: many
J gene: TRBJ1-2
CDR3 DNA: TGTGCCAGCAGACCTACAGGAAGTCCCTATGGCTACACCTTC
CDR3 protein: CASRPTGSPYGYTF

V gene: TRBV10-3
D gene: .
clone size: .
J gene: TRBJ2-1
CDR3 DNA: TGTGCCATCACCCCGGGCCCGTACAATGGGCAGTTCTTC
CDR3 protein: CAITPGPYNGQFF

V gene: TRBV27
D gene: TRBD1
clone size: .
J gene: TRBJ2-3
CDR3 DNA: TGTGCCAGCAGTTCCCGGGACAGCTGGAGTGTCACGTATTTT
CDR3 protein: CASSSRDSWSVTYF

V gene: TRBV20-1
D gene: .
clone size: once
J gene: TRBJ2-5
CDR3 DNA: TGCAGTGCTAGTGGCAACTCCCAAGAGACCCAGTACTTC
CDR3 protein: CSASGNSQETQYF

V gene: TRBV18
D gene: .
clone size: .
J gene: TRBJ1-4
CDR3 DNA: TGTGCCAGCTCACAGCTCCGAGGAGATAATGAAAAACTGTTTTTT
CDR3 protein: CASSQLRGDNEKLFF

V gene: TRBV20-1
D gene: TRBD2
clone size: few
J gene: TRBJ2-1
CDR3 DNA: TGCAGTGCTAGCCGACTAGCGGGTACCAATGAGCAGTTCTTC
CDR3 protein: CSASRLAGTNEQFF

V gene: TRBV28
D gene: .
clone size: .
J gene: TRBJ2-3
CDR3 DNA: TGTGCCAGCACCCGACTGAGCACAGATACGCAGTATTTT
CDR3 protein: CASTRLSTDTQYF

V gene: TRBV27
D gene: .
clone size: .
J gene: TRBJ2-1
CDR3 DNA: TGTGCCAGCAGTTTTAACCTTCGTGAGCAGTTCTTC
CDR3 protein: CASSFNLREQFF

V gene: TRBV6-2/TRBV6-3
D gene: TRBD2
clone size: .
J gene: TRBJ2-6
CDR3 DNA: TGTGCCAGCATGAGCGGGGGGCATTCCGGGGCCAACGTCCTGACTTTC
CDR3 protein: CASMSGGHSGANVLTF

V gene: TRBV6-5
D gene: .
clone size: few
J gene: TRBJ2-1
CDR3 DNA: TGTGCCAGCGGGCAGAAACTCTACAATGAGCAGTTCTTC
CDR3 protein: CASGQKLYNEQFF

V gene: TRBV7-6
D gene: TRBD1
clone size: .
J gene: TRBJ2-2
CDR3 DNA: TGTGCCAGCAGCTTAAGATGGGGACAGGGGAACACCGGGGAGCTGTTTTTT
CDR3 protein: CASSLRWGQGNTGELFF

V gene: TRBV20-1
D gene: .
clone size: .
J gene: TRBJ2-5
CDR3 DNA: TGCAGTGCTAGAGACCCCGGGACATCGAAAGAGACCCAGTACTTC
CDR3 protein: CSARDPGTSKETQYF

V gene: TRBV7-3
D gene: .
clone size: .
J gene: TRBJ2-1
CDR3 DNA: TGTGCCAGCAGCCTTATTAATCTAGGCAATGAGCAGTTCTTC
CDR3 protein: CASSLINLGNEQFF

V gene: TRBV29-1
D gene: .
clone size: .
J gene: TRBJ2-1
CDR3 DNA: TGCAGCGCCGTCACTAGGAGTTTGGAGCAGTTCTTC
CDR3 protein: CSAVTRSLEQFF

V gene: TRBV5-1
D gene: .
clone size: .
J gene: TRBJ2-6
CDR3 DNA: TGCGCCAGCCACGTCGGGGGAAGCTCACCTGGGGCCAACGTCCTGACTTTC
CDR3 protein: CASHVGGSSPGANVLTF

V gene: TRBV11-1
D gene: .
clone size: few
J gene: TRBJ2-6
CDR3 DNA: TGTGCCAGCAGCTTAGCCGGGACCTGGCGCTCTGGGGCCAACGTCCTGACTTTC
CDR3 protein: CASSLAGTWRSGANVLTF

V gene: TRBV15
D gene: TRBD1
clone size: .
J gene: TRBJ2-7
CDR3 DNA: TGTGCCACCAGCAGGTCGGTGGGACAGACGAACTACGAGCAGTACTTC
CDR3 protein: CATSRSVGQTNYEQYF

V gene: TRBV7-2
D gene: .
clone size: few
J gene: TRBJ2-7
CDR3 DNA: TGTGCCAGCAGCAAGTACTCCTACGAGCAGTACTTC
CDR3 protein: CASSKYSYEQYF

V gene: TRBV5-6
D gene: .
clone size: once
J gene: TRBJ2-7
CDR3 DNA: TGTGCCAGCGGGAAGGGAGTAGGGGATGAGCAGTACTTC
CDR3 protein: CASGKGVGDEQYF

V gene: TRBV9
D gene: .
clone size: many
J gene: TRBJ2-1
CDR3 DNA: TGTGCCAGCAGCGTAGGCGGGACAGAAGGTAGTGAGCAGTTCTTC
CDR3 protein: CASSVGGTEGSEQFF

V gene: TRBV29-1
D gene: TRBD2
clone size: few
J gene: TRBJ2-7
CDR3 DNA: TGCAGCGTTAAACTAGCGGGAGCTTCCTACGAGCAGTACTTC
CDR3 protein: CSVKLAGASYEQYF

V gene: TRBV5-6
D gene: .
clone size: .
J gene: TRBJ2-3
CDR3 DNA: TGTGCCAGCAGCTTGGTGTCGAATACGCAGTATTTT
CDR3 protein: CASSLVSNTQYF

V gene: TRBV28
D gene: TRBD2
clone size: few
J gene: TRBJ2-3
CDR3 DNA: TGTGCCAGCGGTGAATTGGGACTAGGCTTAGATACGCAGTATTTT
CDR3 protein: CASGELGLGLDTQYF

V gene: TRBV7-2
D gene: TRBD2
clone size: .
J gene: TRBJ2-5
CDR3 DNA: TGTGCCAGCAGCTTCTGGGGTAGCGGGAGGGTCAATGAGCAGTACTTC
CDR3 protein: CASSFWGSGRVNEQYF